The present T cell receptor (beta chain) was sequenced within a study of cytomegalovirus exposure and HLA in healthy donors. Between the trimmed V and J ends, which lost 3 bases and 0 bases, there was a span of 15 bases. This CDR3 region has 18 residues. Germline CDR1 and CDR2: LNHNV and YYDKDF (reference sequence). Vbeta (60) and Jbeta (13) primers were used in the PCR. Some clones are missing from TCRdb's copy, which holds only in-frame ones; the method was immunoSEQ multiplex PCR. The table has roughly 120,000 clones, 81% seen once. Comments on this clone: The antigen remains undetermined.

Study results and limitations: Analyzed later, association rates of TCRs varied across HLA loci, with DRB1 most and HLA-C fewest. The classifier, whose performance was assessed in both the original and validation cohorts, reportedly diagnosed cytomegalovirus status with high specificity and sensitivity. Three chains linked to CMV were shown in vitro to be specific for CMV antigens.

The sample consisted of PBMCs. The chain is built from TRBV15 and TRBJ2-6; D possibly corresponds to TRBD2 (6 bases). This clonotype was sampled from a woman aged 25 to 39 in good health and CMV-seronegative. CDR3 nucleotides: TGTGCCACCAGCAGTAGCTCCGCGGGAAGCTCTGGGGCCAACGTCCTGACTTTC. This gives the protein CATSSSSAGSSGANVLTF.